This T cell receptor (beta chain) came from a study of human T cells and chemical hapten exposure. General study findings and limits: Expanded TCRs showed more large CDR3 clusters than pre-sensitization or healthy control sets.

Study processing details: Individual samples carried between about 23,224 and 700,000 TCRs, with 95,638 as the median. TCRdb independently ran MiXCR on the RACE reads; one entry per CDR3 protein. The V and J calls shown here were made by TCRdb, not taken from the authors' results. The data hold approximately 110,000 distinct CDR3 sequences, with roughly 11% observed a single time. This CDR3 is 14 amino acids long. Germline lookup yields CDR1 SGHVS and CDR2 FQNEAQ. The ends lost 3 bases at V and 8 bases at J; junction bases unmatched: 5. Time point specified: patch test 1, 2 weeks after DPC sensitization. Noted treatment: therapeutic diphenylcyclopropenone sensitization with weekly scalp DPC. Blood draws preceded each patch test application. This clonotype came up many times. Its antigen is not known.

The J gene is TRBJ2-1, the V gene TRBV7-8; TRBD1 matches at 9 bases. The sequencing used whole blood, collected in connection with sensitization to the hapten diphenylcyclopropenone (DPC). This TCR was sampled from a woman between 40 and 55 years old with alopecia areata. Some clones in this sample may be carry-over from other donors' samples. CDR3: CASSLGQGLDEQFF. As DNA, the CDR3 is TGTGCCAGCAGCTTGGGACAGGGCCTGGATGAGCAGTTCTTC.